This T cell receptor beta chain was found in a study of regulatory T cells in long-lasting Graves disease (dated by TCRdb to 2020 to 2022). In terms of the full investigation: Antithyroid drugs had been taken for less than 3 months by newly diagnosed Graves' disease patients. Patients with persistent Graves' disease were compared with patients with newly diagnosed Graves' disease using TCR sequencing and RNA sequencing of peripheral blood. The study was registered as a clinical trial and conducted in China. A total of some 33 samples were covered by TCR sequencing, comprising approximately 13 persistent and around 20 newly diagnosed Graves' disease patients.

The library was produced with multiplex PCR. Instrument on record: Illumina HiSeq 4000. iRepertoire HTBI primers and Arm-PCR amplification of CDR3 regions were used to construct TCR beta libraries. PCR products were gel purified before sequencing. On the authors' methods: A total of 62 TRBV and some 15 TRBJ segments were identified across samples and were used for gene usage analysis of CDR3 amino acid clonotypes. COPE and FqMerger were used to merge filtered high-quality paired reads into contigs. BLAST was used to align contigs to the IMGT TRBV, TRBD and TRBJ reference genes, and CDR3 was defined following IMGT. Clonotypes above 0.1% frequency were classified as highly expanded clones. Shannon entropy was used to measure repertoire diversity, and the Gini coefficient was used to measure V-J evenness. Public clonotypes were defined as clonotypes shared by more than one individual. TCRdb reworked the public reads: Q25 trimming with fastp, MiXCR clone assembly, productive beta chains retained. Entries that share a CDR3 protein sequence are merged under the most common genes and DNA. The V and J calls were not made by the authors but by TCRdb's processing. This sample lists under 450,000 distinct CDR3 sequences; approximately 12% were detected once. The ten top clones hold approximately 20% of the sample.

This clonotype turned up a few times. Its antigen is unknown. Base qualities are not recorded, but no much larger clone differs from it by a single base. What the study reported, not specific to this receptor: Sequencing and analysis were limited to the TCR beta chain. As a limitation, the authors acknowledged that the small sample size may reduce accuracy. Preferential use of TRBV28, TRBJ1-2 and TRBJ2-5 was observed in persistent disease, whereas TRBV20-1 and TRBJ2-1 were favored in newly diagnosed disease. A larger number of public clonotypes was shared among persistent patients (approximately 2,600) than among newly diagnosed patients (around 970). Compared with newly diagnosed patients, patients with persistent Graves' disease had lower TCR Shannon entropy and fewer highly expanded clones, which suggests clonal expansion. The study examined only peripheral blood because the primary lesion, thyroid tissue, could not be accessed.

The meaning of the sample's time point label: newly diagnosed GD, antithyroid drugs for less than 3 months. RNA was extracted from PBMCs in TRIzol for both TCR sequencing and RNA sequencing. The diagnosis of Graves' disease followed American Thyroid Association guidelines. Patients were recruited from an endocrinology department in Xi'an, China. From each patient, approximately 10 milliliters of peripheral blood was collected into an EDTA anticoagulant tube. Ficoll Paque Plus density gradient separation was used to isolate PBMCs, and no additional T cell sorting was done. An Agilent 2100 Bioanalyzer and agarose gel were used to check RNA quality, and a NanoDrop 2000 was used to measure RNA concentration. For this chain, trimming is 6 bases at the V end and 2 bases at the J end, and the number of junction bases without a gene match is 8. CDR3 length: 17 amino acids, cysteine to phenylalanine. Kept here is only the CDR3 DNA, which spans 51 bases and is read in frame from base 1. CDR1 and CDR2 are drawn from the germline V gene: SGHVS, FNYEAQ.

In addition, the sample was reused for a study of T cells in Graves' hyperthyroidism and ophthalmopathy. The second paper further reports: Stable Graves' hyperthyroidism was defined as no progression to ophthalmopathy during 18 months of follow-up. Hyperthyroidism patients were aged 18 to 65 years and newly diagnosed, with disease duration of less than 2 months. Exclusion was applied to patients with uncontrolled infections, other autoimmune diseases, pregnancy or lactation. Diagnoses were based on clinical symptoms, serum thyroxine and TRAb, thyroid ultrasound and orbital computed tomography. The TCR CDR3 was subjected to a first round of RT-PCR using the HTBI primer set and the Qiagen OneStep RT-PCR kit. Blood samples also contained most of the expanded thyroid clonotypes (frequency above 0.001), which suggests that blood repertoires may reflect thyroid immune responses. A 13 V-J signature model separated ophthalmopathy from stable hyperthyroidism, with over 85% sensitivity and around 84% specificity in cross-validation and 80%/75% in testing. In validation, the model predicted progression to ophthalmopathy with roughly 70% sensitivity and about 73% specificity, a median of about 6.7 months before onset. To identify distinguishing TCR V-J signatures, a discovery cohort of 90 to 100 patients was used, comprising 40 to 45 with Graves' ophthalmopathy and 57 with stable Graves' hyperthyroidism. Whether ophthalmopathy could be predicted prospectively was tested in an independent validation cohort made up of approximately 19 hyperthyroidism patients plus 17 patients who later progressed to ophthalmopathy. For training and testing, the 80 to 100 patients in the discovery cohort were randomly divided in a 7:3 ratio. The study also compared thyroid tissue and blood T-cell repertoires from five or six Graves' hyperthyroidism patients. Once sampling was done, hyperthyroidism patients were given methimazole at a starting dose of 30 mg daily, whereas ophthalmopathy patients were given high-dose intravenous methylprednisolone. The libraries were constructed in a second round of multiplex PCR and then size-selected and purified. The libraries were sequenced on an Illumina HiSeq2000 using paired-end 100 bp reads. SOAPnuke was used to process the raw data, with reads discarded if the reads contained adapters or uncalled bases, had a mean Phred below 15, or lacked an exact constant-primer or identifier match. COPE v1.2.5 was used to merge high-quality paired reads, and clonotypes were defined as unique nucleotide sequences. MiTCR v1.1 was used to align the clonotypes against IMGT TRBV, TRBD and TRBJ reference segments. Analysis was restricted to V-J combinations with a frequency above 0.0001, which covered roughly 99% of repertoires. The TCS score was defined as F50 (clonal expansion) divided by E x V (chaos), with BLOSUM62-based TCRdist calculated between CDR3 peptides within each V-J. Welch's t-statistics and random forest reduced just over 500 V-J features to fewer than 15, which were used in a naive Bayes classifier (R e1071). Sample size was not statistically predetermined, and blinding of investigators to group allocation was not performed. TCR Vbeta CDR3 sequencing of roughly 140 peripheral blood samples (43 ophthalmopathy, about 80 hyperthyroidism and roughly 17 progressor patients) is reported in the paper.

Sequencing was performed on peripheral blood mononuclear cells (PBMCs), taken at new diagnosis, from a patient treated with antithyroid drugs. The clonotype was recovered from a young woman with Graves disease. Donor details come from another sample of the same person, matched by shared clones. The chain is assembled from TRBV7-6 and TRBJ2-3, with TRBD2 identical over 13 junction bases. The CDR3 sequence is CASSHGLAGDLTDTQYF. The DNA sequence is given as TGTGCCAGCAGTCACGGACTAGCGGGGGACCTCACAGATACGCAGTATTTT.